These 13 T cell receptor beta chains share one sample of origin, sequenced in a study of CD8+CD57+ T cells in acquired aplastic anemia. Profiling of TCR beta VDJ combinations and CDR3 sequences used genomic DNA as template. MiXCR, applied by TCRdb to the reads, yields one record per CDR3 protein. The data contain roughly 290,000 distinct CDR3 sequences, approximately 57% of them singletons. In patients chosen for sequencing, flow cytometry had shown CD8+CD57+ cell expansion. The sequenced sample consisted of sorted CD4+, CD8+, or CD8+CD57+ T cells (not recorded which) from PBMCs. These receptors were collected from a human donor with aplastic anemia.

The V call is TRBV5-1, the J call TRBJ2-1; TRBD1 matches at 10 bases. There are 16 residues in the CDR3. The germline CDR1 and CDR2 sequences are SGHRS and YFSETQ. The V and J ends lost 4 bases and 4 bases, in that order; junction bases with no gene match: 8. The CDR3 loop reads CASSGRQGAFYNEQFF. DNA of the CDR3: TGCGCCAGCAGCGGACGACAGGGGGCTTTTTACAATGAGCAGTTCTTC.

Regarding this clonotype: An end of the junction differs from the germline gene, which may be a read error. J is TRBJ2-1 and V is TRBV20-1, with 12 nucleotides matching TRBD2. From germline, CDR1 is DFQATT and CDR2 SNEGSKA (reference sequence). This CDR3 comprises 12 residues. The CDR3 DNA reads TGCAGTTCGACTAGCGGGGGCCTCTATCCACTCTTC. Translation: CSSTSGGLYPLF.

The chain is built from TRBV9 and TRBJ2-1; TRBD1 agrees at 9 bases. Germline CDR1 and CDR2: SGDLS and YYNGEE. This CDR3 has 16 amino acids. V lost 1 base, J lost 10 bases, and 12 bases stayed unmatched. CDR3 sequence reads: CASSVLEGQGVYEQFF. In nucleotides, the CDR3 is TGTGCCAGCAGCGTACTGGAGGGACAGGGAGTATACGAGCAGTTCTTC.

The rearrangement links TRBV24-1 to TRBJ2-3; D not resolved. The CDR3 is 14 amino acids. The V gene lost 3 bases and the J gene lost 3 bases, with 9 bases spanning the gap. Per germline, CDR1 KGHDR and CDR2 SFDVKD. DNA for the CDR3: TGTGCCACCAGTGATGTCACCGGGACAGATACGCAGTATTTT. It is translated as CATSDVTGTDTQYF.

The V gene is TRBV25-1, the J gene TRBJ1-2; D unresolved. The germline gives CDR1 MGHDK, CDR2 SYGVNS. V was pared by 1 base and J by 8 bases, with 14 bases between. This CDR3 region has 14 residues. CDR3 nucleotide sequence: TGTGCCAGCAGTGAATCCGGGAGTGGGCACGGCTACACCTTC. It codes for CASSESGSGHGYTF.

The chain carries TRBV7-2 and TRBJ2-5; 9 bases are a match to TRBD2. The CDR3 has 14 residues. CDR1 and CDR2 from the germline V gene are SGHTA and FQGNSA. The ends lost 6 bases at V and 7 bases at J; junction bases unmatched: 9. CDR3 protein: CASRALAGSGTQYF. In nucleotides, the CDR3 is TGTGCCAGCAGGGCCCTAGCGGGGTCCGGGACCCAGTACTTC. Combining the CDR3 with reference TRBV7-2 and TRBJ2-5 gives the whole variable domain GAGVSQSPSNKVTEKGKDVELRCDPISGHTALYWYRQSLGQGLEFLIYFQGNSAPDKSGLPSDRFSAERTGGSVSTLTIQRTQQEDSAVYLCASRALAGSGTQYFGPGTRLLVL.

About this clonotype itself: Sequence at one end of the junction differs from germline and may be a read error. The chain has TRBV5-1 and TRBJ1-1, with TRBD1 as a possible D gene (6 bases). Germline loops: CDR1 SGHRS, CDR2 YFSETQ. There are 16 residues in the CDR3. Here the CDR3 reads CASSLGAQGMNTEAFF. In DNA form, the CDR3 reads TGCGCCAGCAGCTTGGGGGCTCAGGGGATGAACACTGAGGCTTTCTTT.

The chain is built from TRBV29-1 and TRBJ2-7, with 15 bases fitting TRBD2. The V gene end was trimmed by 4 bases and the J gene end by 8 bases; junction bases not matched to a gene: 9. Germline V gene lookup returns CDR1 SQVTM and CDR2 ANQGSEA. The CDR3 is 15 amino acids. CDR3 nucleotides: TGCAGCGTTGGGACTAGCGGGAGGGGAACCCCCAAGCAGTACTTC. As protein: CSVGTSGRGTPKQYF.

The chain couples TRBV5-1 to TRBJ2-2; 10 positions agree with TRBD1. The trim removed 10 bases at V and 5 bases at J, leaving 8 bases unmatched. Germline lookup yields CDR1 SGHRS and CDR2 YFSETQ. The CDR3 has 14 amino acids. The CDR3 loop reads CASTWDRGTGELFF. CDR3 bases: TGCGCCTCCACCTGGGACAGGGGTACCGGGGAGCTGTTTTTT. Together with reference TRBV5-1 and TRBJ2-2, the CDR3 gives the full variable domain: KAGVTQTPRYLIKTRGQQVTLSCSPISGHRSVSWYQQTPGQGLQFLFEYFSETQRNKGNFPGRFSGRQFSNSRSEMNVSTLELGDSALYLCASTWDRGTGELFFGEGSRLTVL.

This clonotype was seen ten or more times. The CDR3 bases are TGTGCCAGTAGTATAACGGGGGCCCTAGCCTACAATGAGCAGTTCTTC. It codes for CASSITGALAYNEQFF. The rearrangement uses TRBV19 and TRBJ2-1; D assignment may be TRBD1 or TRBD2 (6 bases each). Trimming pared 2 bases from V and 2 bases from J, leaving 13 bases between. Germline lookup yields CDR1 LNHDA and CDR2 SQIVND (reference sequence). The CDR3 consists of 16 residues.

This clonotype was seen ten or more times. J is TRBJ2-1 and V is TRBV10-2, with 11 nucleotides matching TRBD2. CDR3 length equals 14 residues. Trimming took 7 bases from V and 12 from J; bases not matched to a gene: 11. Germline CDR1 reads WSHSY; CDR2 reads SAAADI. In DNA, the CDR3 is TGCGCCAGCACCCCGACTAGCGGGATAATTCGGCAGTTCTTC. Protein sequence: CASTPTSGIIRQFF.

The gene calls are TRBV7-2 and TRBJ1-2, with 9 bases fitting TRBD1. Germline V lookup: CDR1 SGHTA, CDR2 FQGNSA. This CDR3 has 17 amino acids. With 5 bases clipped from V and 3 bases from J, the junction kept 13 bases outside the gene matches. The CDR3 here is CASSPQPDRGYDYGYTF. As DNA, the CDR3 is TGTGCCAGCAGCCCACAGCCGGACAGGGGATATGACTATGGCTACACCTTC.

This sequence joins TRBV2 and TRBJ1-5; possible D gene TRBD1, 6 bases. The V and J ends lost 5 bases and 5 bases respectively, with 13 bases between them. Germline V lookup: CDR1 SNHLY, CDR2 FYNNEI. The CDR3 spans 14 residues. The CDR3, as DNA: TGTGCCAGCAGTAAAATACAGGGATATCAGCCCCAGCATTTT. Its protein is CASSKIQGYQPQHF.